The 7 T cell receptor beta chains reported below all come from one sample, sequenced in a study of regulatory T cells in long-lasting Graves disease. Arm-PCR of CDR3 regions with iRepertoire HTBI primers generated TCR beta libraries. From the multiplex PCR reads, TCRdb called clonotypes with MiXCR, one entry per CDR3 protein. This table holds more than 300,000 distinct CDR3 sequences, approximately 25% found once. Time point reported: persistent/refractory GD, antithyroid drugs over 5 years with positive TRAb. PBMC-extracted RNA yielded the TCR library. The sequenced sample was peripheral blood mononuclear cells (PBMCs), obtained when the disease was refractory, from a patient treated with antithyroid drugs. The receptors were sampled from a woman between 35 and 50 years old with Graves disease.

The chain joins TRBV7-8 to TRBJ1-2, with a tentative D call TRBD1 (5 bases). Germline V gene sequence: CDR1 SGHVS, CDR2 FQNEAQ. CDR3 length equals 18 residues. V was pared by 5 bases and J by 0 bases, with 22 bases between. This CDR3 reads CASSPRVLTAPTNYGYTF. Written as DNA, the CDR3 is TGTGCCAGCAGCCCTCGGGTCTTGACAGCTCCGACTAACTATGGCTACACCTTC.

This clonotype was seen a handful of times. J is TRBJ2-7 and V is TRBV20-1; 9 bases align to TRBD2. V lost 0 bases, J lost 4 bases, and 10 bases stayed unmatched. This CDR3 comprises 16 residues. Germline values: CDR1 DFQATT, CDR2 SNEGSKA (reference sequence). CDR3 residues: CSARDPGSGRGYEQYF. In DNA, the CDR3 is TGCAGTGCTAGAGATCCGGGTAGCGGGAGAGGTTACGAGCAGTACTTC.

Only a few counts were recorded for this clonotype. V and J are TRBV5-8 and TRBJ2-5; D is unresolved. The CDR3 runs to 18 residues. V was pared by 0 bases and J by 0 bases, with 18 bases between. Germline assignment: CDR1 SGHTS and CDR2 YDEGEE. The CDR3 DNA follows: TGTGCCAGCAGCTTGGGATTTGGTATGCTGGGAAACCAAGAGACCCAGTACTTC. This gives the protein CASSLGFGMLGNQETQYF.

This clonotype came up a few times. This chain connects TRBV4-2 to TRBJ2-1; TRBD2 agrees at 9 bases. V lost 1 base and J lost 4; bases outside the gene matches: 8. Germline V lookup: CDR1 LGHNA, CDR2 YNFKEQ. This CDR3 contains 17 residues. CDR3 nucleotides: TGTGCCAGCAGCCAAGCCGGGGGACTAGCAGGATACAATGAGCAGTTCTTC. Translation: CASSQAGGLAGYNEQFF.

This clonotype was seen a handful of times. A much larger clone is a single base away; this may be a read error. The J gene is TRBJ2-7, the V gene TRBV28; 8 nucleotides line up with TRBD2. The V gene's germline CDR1 is MDHEN and CDR2 SYDVKM. After removal of 1 base from V and 9 bases from J, the junction contained 8 bases not matched to a gene. This CDR3 spans 14 amino acids. As DNA, the CDR3 is TGTGCCAGCAGTTTATTAGCGGGAAAGAACGTGCAGTACTTC. It specifies CASSLLAGKNVQYF.

Concerning this clonotype itself: This may be a read error, as it is one base from a much larger clone. The J gene is TRBJ2-7, the V gene TRBV6-2 or TRBV6-3; TRBD1 aligns across 8 bases. The CDR3 contains 16 residues. Germline assignment: CDR1 MNHEY and CDR2 SVGEGT. The CDR3 DNA follows: TGTGCCAGCAGACCCCCCCCGGGACAGGACGCCTACGAGCAGTGCTTC. Translation gives CASRPPPGQDAYEQCF.

Worth noting for this clonotype: Possible read error: a much larger clone is one base away. The rearrangement joins TRBV7-9 to TRBJ2-5, with D perhaps TRBD1 (5 bases). This CDR3 contains 13 residues. Germline loops: CDR1 SEHNR, CDR2 FQNEAQ (reference sequence). Between the trimmed V and J ends, which lost 8 bases and 5 bases, there was a span of 15 bases. The CDR3 DNA follows: TGTGCCAGCTCTGGGGCAGGCCACGAGACCCAGTACTTC. Encoded protein: CASSGAGHETQYF.